The 22 T cell receptor beta chains given below trace back to one sample, sequenced in a study of T cell responses to AZD1222 COVID-19 vaccine. The method was immunoSEQ multiplex PCR; TCRdb's version includes in-frame clones alone and lacks a portion of them. Of almost 65,000 clones listed, roughly 89% are singletons. The specimen comprised peripheral blood, sampled on day 0 of AZD1222 vaccination. These receptors were obtained from an adult in good health.

This chain joins TRBV5-8 and TRBJ1-4; a weak D match, TRBD1 (5 bases). The CDR3 is 14 amino acids. The germline V gene encodes CDR1 SGHTS and CDR2 YDEGEE. The germline V and J ends were trimmed by 4 bases and 3 bases, with 10 bases remaining between them. The CDR3 DNA reads TGTGCCAGCAGCCCGGACAACCCTAATGAAAAACTGTTTTTT. It codes for CASSPDNPNEKLFF.

The rearrangement links TRBV6-5 to TRBJ1-4; TRBD1 matches 8 bases. There are 15 residues in the CDR3. V lost 6 bases to trimming and J lost 7 bases; unmatched junction nucleotides: 10. CDR1 is MNHEY, CDR2 SVGAGI, per germline. The CDR3 reads CASRSNRGTGEKLFF. The CDR3 DNA reads TGTGCCAGCAGATCCAACAGGGGGACTGGTGAAAAACTGTTTTTT.

The rearrangement joins TRBV18 to TRBJ2-5; D ambiguous. This CDR3 spans 14 amino acids. Between the trimmed V and J ends, which lost 2 bases and 2 bases, there was a span of 9 bases. Germline V lookup: CDR1 KGHSH, CDR2 LQKENI. CDR3 coding DNA: TGTGCCAGCTCACCAGGGCTGGCTCAAGAGACCCAGTACTTC. This sequence encodes CASSPGLAQETQYF.

The V gene is TRBV5-1, the J gene TRBJ1-1, with D possibly being TRBD1 (5 bases). The CDR3 spans 14 residues. Germline assignment: CDR1 SGHRS and CDR2 YFSETQ. The V end lost 0 bases, the J end lost 10 bases, and 16 bases lay between the germline ends. DNA of the CDR3: TGCGCCAGCAGCTTGGACAGATTTGGGGACGGAGCTTTCTTT. It encodes CASSLDRFGDGAFF. Full variable domain (missing parts from reference TRBV5-1 and TRBJ1-1): KAGVTQTPRYLIKTRGQQVTLSCSPISGHRSVSWYQQTPGQGLQFLFEYFSETQRNKGNFPGRFSGRQFSNSRSEMNVSTLELGDSALYLCASSLDRFGDGAFFGQGTRLTVV.

The V and J genes are TRBV7-2 and TRBJ2-7; 8 nucleotides agree with TRBD1. Germline loops: CDR1 SGHTA, CDR2 FQGNSA. This CDR3 is 16 amino acids long. With V trimmed by 4 bases and J by 4 bases, 12 bases remained unmatched. This chain's CDR3 is CASSSPDRGSLYEQYF. The DNA for the CDR3 is TGTGCCAGCAGCTCCCCCGACAGGGGCAGTCTTTACGAGCAGTACTTC.

V is TRBV27 and J is TRBJ1-5, with D perhaps TRBD1 (5 bases). CDR3 length: 16 residues. Germline CDR1 MNHEY, CDR2 SMNVEV (reference sequence). Between the trimmed V and J ends, which lost 1 base and 2 bases, there was a span of 12 bases. The CDR3 DNA reads TGTGCCAGCAGTTTATTAGGGGATACTGGCAATCAGCCCCAGCATTTT. Translated: CASSLLGDTGNQPQHF.

The chain uses TRBV4-3 and TRBJ1-2; TRBD1 agrees at 8 bases. Germline V CDR1 and CDR2: LGHNA, YSLEER. This CDR3 region has 16 residues. V lost 3 bases, J lost 3 bases, and 9 bases stayed unmatched. The CDR3 DNA is TGCGCCAGCAGCCACGGCGGAAACAGGGGGGACTATGGCTACACCTTC. It specifies CASSHGGNRGDYGYTF.

The chain links TRBV6-5 to TRBJ2-7, with unresolved D. The V end was cut by 6 bases, the J end by 5 bases, with 17 bases between. CDR3 length: 14 amino acids. Germline loops: CDR1 MNHEY, CDR2 SVGAGI. As DNA, the CDR3 is TGTGCCAGCAGCCTAAGGAATAGCCCTAACGAGCAGTACTTC. Translated: CASSLRNSPNEQYF.

The rearrangement links TRBV9 to TRBJ1-5; D not certain. The V end lost 4 bases, the J end lost 5 bases, and 13 bases lay between the germline ends. CDR1 is SGDLS and CDR2 is YYNGEE in the germline V gene. The CDR3 spans 14 residues. CDR3 sequence: CASSKGEGYQPQHF. In DNA, the CDR3 is TGTGCCAGCAGCAAAGGAGAGGGCTATCAGCCCCAGCATTTT.

This chain joins TRBV11-2 and TRBJ1-4; 7 nucleotides align to TRBD1. Germline V gene lookup returns CDR1 SGHAT and CDR2 FQNNGV. The CDR3 consists of 15 residues. The V and J ends lost 7 bases and 5 bases, in that order; junction bases with no gene match: 10. The DNA for the CDR3 is TGTGCCAGCAACGACTACGGGACAGAGAATGAAAAACTGTTTTTT. Its protein is CASNDYGTENEKLFF.

This rearrangement joins TRBV6-2 or TRBV6-3 to TRBJ1-2; 7 nucleotides line up with TRBD1. Germline CDR1 is MNHEY and CDR2 is SVGEGT. The CDR3 totals 15 residues. V was clipped by 1 base and J by 7 bases; unmatched bases: 9. In DNA, the CDR3 is TGTGCCAGCAGTTACTATACAGGGGCCATCGGTGGCTACACCTTC. Encoded protein: CASSYYTGAIGGYTF.

The chain joins TRBV6-5 to TRBJ1-1; D might be TRBD1 (6 bases). Trimming removed 7 bases at V and 3 bases at J, with 12 bases between. This CDR3 has 13 amino acids. The V gene's germline CDR1 is MNHEY and CDR2 SVGAGI. The CDR3 region is CASNIGQYTEAFF. CDR3 bases: TGTGCCAGCAACATCGGACAGTACACTGAAGCTTTCTTT.

V usage is TRBV6-4 and J usage is TRBJ2-6; 11 bases align to TRBD2. V was clipped by 4 bases and J by 0 bases; unmatched bases: 2. The germline gives CDR1 MRHNA, CDR2 SNTAGT. CDR3 length equals 17 residues. The CDR3 loop reads CASSAGTSGSGANVLTF. Here the CDR3 DNA reads TGTGCCAGCAGTGCCGGGACTAGCGGCTCTGGGGCCAACGTCCTGACTTTC.

V usage is TRBV2 and J usage is TRBJ2-7, with 9 bases identical to TRBD2. The V and J ends lost 6 bases and 0 bases, in that order; junction bases with no gene match: 6. The length of the CDR3 is 15 residues. Germline loops: CDR1 SNHLY, CDR2 FYNNEI. CDR3 DNA sequence: TGTGCCAGCAGAGGGCTAGCGGGGCCCTCCTACGAGCAGTACTTC. It translates to CASRGLAGPSYEQYF.

This clone occurred a few times. This chain links TRBV5-1 with TRBJ1-1, with a possible D match to TRBD1 (6 bases). The V end lost 4 bases, the J end lost 5 bases, and 18 bases lay between the germline ends. Germline CDR1 and CDR2: SGHRS and YFSETQ. The CDR3 length is 15 residues. The CDR3, as DNA: TGCGCCAGCAGCCTGGGGCGGAATAGGGGGACTGAAGCTTTCTTT. Translation: CASSLGRNRGTEAFF.

The chain is built from TRBV4-1 and TRBJ1-5; 8 nucleotides align to TRBD1. CDR3 length: 15 residues. V was clipped by 4 bases and J by 2 bases; unmatched bases: 4. CDR1 is MGHRA and CDR2 is YSYEKL in the germline V gene. CDR3 bases: TGCGCCAGCAGCCTTGGGACAGGTGGCAATCAGCCCCAGCATTTT. As protein: CASSLGTGGNQPQHF.

The chain uses TRBV2 and TRBJ2-3, with 9 bases identical to TRBD2. In germline, CDR1 is SNHLY, CDR2 FYNNEI. The CDR3 has 15 residues. V trimming: 4 bases; J trimming: 2 bases; junction bases outside the gene matches: 4. This CDR3 reads CASSVRTSATDTQYF. The CDR3 DNA follows: TGTGCCAGCAGTGTCCGGACTAGCGCCACAGATACGCAGTATTTT.

The chain uses TRBV6-6 and TRBJ1-5, with 7 bases identical to TRBD1. V shed 5 bases and J 1 base; nucleotides not matched to a gene: 5. Germline CDR1 MNHNY, CDR2 SVGAGI (reference sequence). The CDR3 is 15 amino acids. DNA for the CDR3: TGTGCCAGCAGTCGAAAGGGACAGAGCAATCAGCCCCAGCATTTT. Its translation: CASSRKGQSNQPQHF.

The genes are TRBV7-9 and TRBJ2-1, with D possibly matching TRBD1 (6 bases). V was cut by 3 bases and J by 7 bases, with 16 bases left in between. The germline gives CDR1 SEHNR, CDR2 FQNEAQ (reference sequence). The CDR3 consists of 15 residues. CDR3 sequence: CASSFSGVGGNEQFF. The CDR3 DNA is TGTGCCAGCAGCTTTTCAGGGGTTGGTGGAAATGAGCAGTTCTTC.

The chain couples TRBV5-4 to TRBJ2-2; possibly TRBD1 or TRBD2 for D (5 bases each). Germline loops: CDR1 SGHNT, CDR2 YYREEE (reference sequence). This CDR3 spans 15 amino acids. The V and J ends lost 3 bases and 4 bases respectively, with 13 bases between them. The CDR3 nucleotides read TGTGCCAGCAGCTGGGACGGACAAATCACCGGGGAGCTGTTTTTT. Protein sequence: CASSWDGQITGELFF. The entire variable domain, with the rest obtained from reference TRBV5-4 and TRBJ2-2, is as follows: ETGVTQSPTHLIKTRGQQVTLRCSSQSGHNTVSWYQQALGQGPQFIFQYYREEENGRGNFPPRFSGLQFPNYSSELNVNALELDDSALYLCASSWDGQITGELFFGEGSRLTVL.

The CDR3 DNA follows: TGTGCCAGCAGCCAAGAGGGCCTCCTGGTAGGGGGCACAGATACGCAGTATTTT. It is translated as CASSQEGLLVGGTDTQYF. The chain has TRBV4-2 and TRBJ2-3, with TRBD1 as a possible D gene (5 bases). V was pared by 0 bases and J by 1 base, with 17 bases between. The CDR3 has 18 residues. From germline, CDR1 is LGHNA and CDR2 YNFKEQ.

The CDR3 is CASTSGGQPGNTIYF. As DNA, the CDR3 is TGTGCCAGCACCTCAGGAGGGCAACCTGGAAACACCATATATTTT. The chain carries TRBV6-5 and TRBJ1-3; unclear D gene. Germline V CDR1 and CDR2: MNHEY, SVGAGI. Deletions cut 7 bases from V and 2 bases from J, with 15 bases between. The CDR3 has 15 amino acids.